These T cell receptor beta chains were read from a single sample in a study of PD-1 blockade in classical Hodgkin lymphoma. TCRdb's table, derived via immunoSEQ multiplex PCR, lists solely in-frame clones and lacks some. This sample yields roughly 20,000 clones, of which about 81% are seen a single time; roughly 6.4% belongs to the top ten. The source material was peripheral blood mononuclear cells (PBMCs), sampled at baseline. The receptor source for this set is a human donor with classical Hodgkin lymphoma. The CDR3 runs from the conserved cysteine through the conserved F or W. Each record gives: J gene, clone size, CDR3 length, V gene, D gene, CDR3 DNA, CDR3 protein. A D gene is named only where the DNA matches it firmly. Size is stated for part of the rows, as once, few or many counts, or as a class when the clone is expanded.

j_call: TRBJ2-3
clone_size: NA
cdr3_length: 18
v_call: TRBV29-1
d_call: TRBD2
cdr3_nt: TGCAGCGTTGAAGGGGGGGCACTACAGCGGGAGAACACAGATACGCAGTATTTT
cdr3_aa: CSVEGGALQRENTDTQYF

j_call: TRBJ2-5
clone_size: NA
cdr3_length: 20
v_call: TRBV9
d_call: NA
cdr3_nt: TGTGCCAGCAGCGTAGGGGCCTCCATCGTTGGGGGCGGTCTTAGGGAGACCCAGTACTTC
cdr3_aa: CASSVGASIVGGGLRETQYF

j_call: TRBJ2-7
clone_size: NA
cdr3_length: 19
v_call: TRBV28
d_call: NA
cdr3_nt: TGTGCCAGCAGTTTGTTTACAGGGCCGACCGGGGAATTTCACTACGAGCAGTACTTC
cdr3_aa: CASSLFTGPTGEFHYEQYF

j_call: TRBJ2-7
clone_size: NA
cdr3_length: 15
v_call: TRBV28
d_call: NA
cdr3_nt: TGTGCCAGTTCTGTTACGAACGGGGGAACCTACGAGCAGTACTTC
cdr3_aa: CASSVTNGGTYEQYF

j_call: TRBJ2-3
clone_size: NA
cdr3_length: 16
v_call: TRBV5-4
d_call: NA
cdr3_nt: TGTGCCAGCAGCTTGGTAAAGGGACCTAGCACAGATACGCAGTATTTT
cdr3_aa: CASSLVKGPSTDTQYF

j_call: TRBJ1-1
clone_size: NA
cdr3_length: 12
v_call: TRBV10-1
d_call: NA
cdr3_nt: TGCGCCAGCAGTGGACAGACTACTGAAGCTTTCTTT
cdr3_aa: CASSGQTTEAFF

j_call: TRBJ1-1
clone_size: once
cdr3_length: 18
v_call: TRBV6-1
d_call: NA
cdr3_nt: TGTGCCAGCAGTGAAGAAGGATTGGGTCGGCTGACAAACACTGAAGCTTTCTTT
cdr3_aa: CASSEEGLGRLTNTEAFF

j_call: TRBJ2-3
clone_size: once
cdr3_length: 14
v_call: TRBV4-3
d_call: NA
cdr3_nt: TGCGCCAGCAGCCAGGTAGGGGGCACAGATACGCAGTATTTT
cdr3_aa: CASSQVGGTDTQYF

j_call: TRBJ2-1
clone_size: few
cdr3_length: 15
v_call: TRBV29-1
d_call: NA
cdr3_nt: TGCAGCGTTGATACGCGCCTTAGCTCCTACAATGAGCAGTTCTTC
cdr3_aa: CSVDTRLSSYNEQFF

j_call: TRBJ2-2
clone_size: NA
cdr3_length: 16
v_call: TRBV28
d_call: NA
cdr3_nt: TGTGCCAGCAGTTTATGGACAGCCGCCAACACCGGGGAGCTGTTTTTT
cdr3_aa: CASSLWTAANTGELFF

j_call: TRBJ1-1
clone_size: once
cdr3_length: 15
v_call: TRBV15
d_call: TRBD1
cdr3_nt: TGTGCCACCCTCCCCACAGGACAGGAGGGAGCTGAAGCTTTCTTT
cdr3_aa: CATLPTGQEGAEAFF

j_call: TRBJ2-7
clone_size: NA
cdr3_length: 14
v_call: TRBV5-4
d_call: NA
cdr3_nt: TGTGCCAGCAGCTTGGTCGGCGCCTCCTACGAGCAGTACTTC
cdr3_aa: CASSLVGASYEQYF

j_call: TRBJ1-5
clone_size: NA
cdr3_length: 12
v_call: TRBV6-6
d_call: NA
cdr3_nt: TGTGCCAGCAGTTACTTGGGACAGCCCCAGCATTTT
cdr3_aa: CASSYLGQPQHF

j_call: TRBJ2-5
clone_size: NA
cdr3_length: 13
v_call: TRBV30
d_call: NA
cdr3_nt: TGTGCCTGGAGTGTAGGTTCCCAAGAGACCCAGTACTTC
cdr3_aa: CAWSVGSQETQYF

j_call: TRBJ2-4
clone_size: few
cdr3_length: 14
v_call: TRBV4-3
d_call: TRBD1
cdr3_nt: TGCGCCAGCAGCCAAGAAGACAGGGTGGACATTCAGTACTTC
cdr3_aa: CASSQEDRVDIQYF

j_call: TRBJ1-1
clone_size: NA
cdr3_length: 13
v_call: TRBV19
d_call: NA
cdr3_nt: TGTGCCAGTAGTATTGAGGGAGGGTCTGAAGCTTTCTTT
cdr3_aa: CASSIEGGSEAFF

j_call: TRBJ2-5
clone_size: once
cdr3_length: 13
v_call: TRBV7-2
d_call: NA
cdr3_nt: TGTGCCAGCAGCGTGACGGACGCGGCGGCCCAGTACTTC
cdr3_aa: CASSVTDAAAQYF

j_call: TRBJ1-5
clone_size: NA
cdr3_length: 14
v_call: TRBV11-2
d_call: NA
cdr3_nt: TGTGCCAGCAGCCCTACCGGGTTGCATCAGCCCCAGCATTTT
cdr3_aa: CASSPTGLHQPQHF

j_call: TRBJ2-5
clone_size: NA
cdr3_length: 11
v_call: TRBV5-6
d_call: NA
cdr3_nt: TGTGCCAGCAGCTTGGGTGGGACCCAGTACTTC
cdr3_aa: CASSLGGTQYF

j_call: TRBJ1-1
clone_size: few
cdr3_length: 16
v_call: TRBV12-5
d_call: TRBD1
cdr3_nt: TGTGCTAGTGGTTTGGTCGGCAGGGGGCTGCACACTGAAGCTTTCTTT
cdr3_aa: CASGLVGRGLHTEAFF

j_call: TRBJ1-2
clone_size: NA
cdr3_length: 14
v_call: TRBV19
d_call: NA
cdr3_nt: TGTGCCAGTAGTACGGACCGGACCTATCATGGCTACACCTTC
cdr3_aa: CASSTDRTYHGYTF

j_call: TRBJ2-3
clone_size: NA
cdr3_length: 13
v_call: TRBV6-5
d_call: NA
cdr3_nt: TGTGCCAGCACCCGGGACGGACAAGGTGCGCAGTATTTT
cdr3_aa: CASTRDGQGAQYF

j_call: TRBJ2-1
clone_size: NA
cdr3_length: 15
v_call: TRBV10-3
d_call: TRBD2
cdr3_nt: TGTGCCATTGGGGCTAGCGGGGGGTCCTACAATGAGCAGTTCTTC
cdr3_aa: CAIGASGGSYNEQFF

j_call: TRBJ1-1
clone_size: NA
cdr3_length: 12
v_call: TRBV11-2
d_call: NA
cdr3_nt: TGTGCCAGCAGCTATAATGGGGCTGAAGCTTTCTTT
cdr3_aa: CASSYNGAEAFF

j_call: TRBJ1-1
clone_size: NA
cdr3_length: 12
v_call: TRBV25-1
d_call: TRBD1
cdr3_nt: TGTGCCAGCCAGGGACAGTACACTGAAGCTTTCTTT
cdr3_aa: CASQGQYTEAFF

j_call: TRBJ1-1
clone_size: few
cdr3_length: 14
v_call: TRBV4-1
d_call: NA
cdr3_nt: TGCGCCAGCAGCCAAGGGCCAGGGAACACTGAAGCTTTCTTT
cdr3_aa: CASSQGPGNTEAFF

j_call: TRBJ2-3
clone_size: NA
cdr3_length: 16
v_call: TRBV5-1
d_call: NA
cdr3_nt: TGCGCCAGCAGCTTGGCCCCAGGGGCTCACACAGATACGCAGTATTTT
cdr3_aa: CASSLAPGAHTDTQYF

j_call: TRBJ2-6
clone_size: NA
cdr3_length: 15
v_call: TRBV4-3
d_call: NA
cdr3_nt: TGCGCCAGCAGCCTAGGGGTCTCTGGGGCCAACGTCCTGACTTTC
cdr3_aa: CASSLGVSGANVLTF

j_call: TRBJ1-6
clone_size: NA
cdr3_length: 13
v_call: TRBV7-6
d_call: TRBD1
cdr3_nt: TGTGCCAGCAGCCCCGGGACAGGGACACCCCTCCACTTT
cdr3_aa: CASSPGTGTPLHF

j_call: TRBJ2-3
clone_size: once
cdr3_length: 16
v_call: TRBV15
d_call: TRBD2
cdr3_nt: TGTGCCACCAGGGGGATAACTAGCGGGGGGACAGATACGCAGTATTTT
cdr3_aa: CATRGITSGGTDTQYF

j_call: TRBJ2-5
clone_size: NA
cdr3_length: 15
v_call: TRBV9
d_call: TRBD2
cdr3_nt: TGTGCCAGCAGCGTATCAGGGACTAGTGAAGAGACCCAGTACTTC
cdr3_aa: CASSVSGTSEETQYF

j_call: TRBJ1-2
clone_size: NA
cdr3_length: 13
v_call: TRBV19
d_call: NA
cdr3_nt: TGTGCCAGTAGTATTGGGGGTAACTATGGCTACACCTTC
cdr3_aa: CASSIGGNYGYTF

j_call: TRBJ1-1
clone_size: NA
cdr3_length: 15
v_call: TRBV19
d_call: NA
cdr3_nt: TGTGCCAGTAGTATTATTGGAGTGGTCGACACTGAAGCTTTCTTT
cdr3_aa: CASSIIGVVDTEAFF

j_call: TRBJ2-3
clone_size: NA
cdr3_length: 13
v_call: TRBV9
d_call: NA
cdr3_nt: TGTGCCAGCAGCGTAGCGACAACAGATACGCAGTATTTT
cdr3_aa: CASSVATTDTQYF

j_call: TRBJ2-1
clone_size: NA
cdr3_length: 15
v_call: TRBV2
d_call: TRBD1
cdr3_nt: TGTGCCAGCCAACAGGGGCGTAGCTCCTACAATGAGCAGTTCTTC
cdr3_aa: CASQQGRSSYNEQFF

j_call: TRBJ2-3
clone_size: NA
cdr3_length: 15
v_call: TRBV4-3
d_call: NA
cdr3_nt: TGCGCCAGCAGCCTGGAGGCTTTAAGCACAGATACGCAGTATTTT
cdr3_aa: CASSLEALSTDTQYF

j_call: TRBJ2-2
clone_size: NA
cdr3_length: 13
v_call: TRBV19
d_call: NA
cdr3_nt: TGTGCCAGTAGTATACTGGGTGCCGGGGAGCTGTTTTTT
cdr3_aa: CASSILGAGELFF

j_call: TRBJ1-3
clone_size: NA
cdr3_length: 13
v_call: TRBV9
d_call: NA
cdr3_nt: TGTGCCAGCAGCGACAGCTCTGGAAACACCATATATTTT
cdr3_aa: CASSDSSGNTIYF

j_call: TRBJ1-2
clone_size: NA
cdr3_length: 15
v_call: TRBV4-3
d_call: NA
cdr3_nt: TGCGCCAGCAGCCAAGATCATGGAGGAAGCTATGGCTACACCTTC
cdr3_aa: CASSQDHGGSYGYTF

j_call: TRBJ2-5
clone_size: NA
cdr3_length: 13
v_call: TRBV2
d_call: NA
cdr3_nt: TGTGCCAGCAGGCCAGCTGGCGGAGAGACCCAGTACTTC
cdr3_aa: CASRPAGGETQYF

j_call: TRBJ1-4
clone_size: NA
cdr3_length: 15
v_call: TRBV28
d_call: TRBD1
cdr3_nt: TGTGCCAGCAGTTTATCCGGGACAGGGACCGAAAAACTGTTTTTT
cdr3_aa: CASSLSGTGTEKLFF